Listed here are 20 T cell receptor beta chains from one sample, sequenced in a study of identical twins. TCRdb itself ran the 5' RACE reads through MiXCR, one entry per CDR3 protein. The table records 450,000 to 650,000 distinct CDR3 sequences, roughly 15% of them present only once. These data are also associated with another study on yellow fever vaccine responses in identical twins.

The specimen was CD4+ T cells sorted from blood. The receptors originated from a young woman in good health.

This clonotype turned up a few times. The chain links TRBV7-9 to TRBJ2-1; 8 bases map to TRBD1. V was pared by 5 bases and J by 4 bases, with 13 bases of the junction left unmatched. Germline assignment: CDR1 SEHNR and CDR2 FQNEAQ (reference sequence). The CDR3 is 17 residues long. The CDR3 is CASSKRQGAVLYNEQFF. In nucleotides, the CDR3 is TGTGCCAGCAGCAAGAGGCAGGGGGCGGTTCTGTACAATGAGCAGTTCTTC.

V gene TRBV29-1 combines with J gene TRBJ2-2; D may match TRBD1 or TRBD2 (6 bases each). Germline V gene data show CDR1 as SQVTM and CDR2 as ANQGSEA. Between the trimmed V and J ends, which lost 4 bases and 6 bases, there was a span of 9 bases. There are 12 residues in the CDR3. CDR3 region: CSVGGGPGELFF. In nucleotides, the CDR3 is TGCAGCGTTGGAGGGGGGCCCGGGGAGCTGTTTTTT.

The chain joins TRBV18 to TRBJ2-7, with 7 bases that match TRBD2. CDR3 length: 16 amino acids. The V segment lost 4 bases and the J segment 2 bases; nucleotides outside the gene matches: 11. Germline CDR1 reads KGHSH; CDR2 reads LQKENI. The CDR3 sequence: CASSQGAGASAYEQYF. The CDR3 nucleotides read TGTGCCAGCTCACAGGGTGCGGGAGCTTCGGCCTACGAGCAGTACTTC.

There are a few counts of this clonotype. The chain has TRBV11-2 and TRBJ2-6; TRBD2 is a possible D gene (7 bases). The V gene lost 6 bases and the J gene lost 12 bases, with 18 bases spanning the gap. The CDR3 covers 14 residues. CDR1 is SGHAT, CDR2 FQNNGV, per germline. The CDR3 DNA is TGTGCCAGCAGTAGGGGGGGAGGAAAAGGCGTCCTGACTTTC. Encoded protein: CASSRGGGKGVLTF.

This rearrangement joins TRBV6-4 to TRBJ2-1; TRBD2 aligns across 11 bases. V lost 3 bases, J lost 10 bases, and 2 bases stayed unmatched. Germline V gives CDR1 MRHNA, CDR2 SNTAGT. The CDR3 totals 13 residues. CDR3 sequence (DNA): TGTGCCAGCAGTGAACTAGCGGGGGTCGAGCAGTTCTTC. Its protein is CASSELAGVEQFF.

V and J are TRBV7-9 and TRBJ2-7, with D unclear. This CDR3 comprises 12 residues. Germline V gene lookup returns CDR1 SEHNR and CDR2 FQNEAQ (reference sequence). Trimming cost V 5 bases and J 6 bases, with 11 bases left between them. CDR3 in DNA: TGTGCCAGCAGCCAAGCAAACCGCGAGCAGTACTTC. Protein product: CASSQANREQYF.

In this sample, this clonotype turned up a few times. This rearrangement joins TRBV4-1 to TRBJ2-1; TRBD2 aligns across 9 bases. CDR3 size: 17 residues. V trimming: 0 bases; J trimming: 8 bases; junction bases outside the gene matches: 11. Germline CDR1 MGHRA, CDR2 YSYEKL. CDR3 DNA: TGCGCCAGCAGCCAAGAGCCCCAGCTAGCGGGAAGTCATGAGCAGTTCTTC. This translates into CASSQEPQLAGSHEQFF.

In its sample, this clonotype was seen a few times. The chain has TRBV6-5 and TRBJ1-5; 9 bases line up with TRBD1. J gave up 7 bases and V 2 bases, and 12 bases lay outside the gene matches. In germline, CDR1 is MNHEY, CDR2 SVGAGI. This CDR3 contains 17 residues. The CDR3 spells CASSYGAGGTGLQPQHF. The CDR3, as DNA: TGTGCCAGCAGTTACGGCGCAGGGGGGACAGGGTTACAGCCCCAGCATTTT.

This chain connects TRBV29-1 to TRBJ1-2; the match to TRBD1 covers 7 bases. This CDR3 is 13 amino acids long. The germline gives CDR1 SQVTM, CDR2 ANQGSEA. V dropped 6 bases and J dropped 8; count of bases not matched to a gene: 12. The CDR3 bases are TGCAGCGTGGACTTACAGGGGAAGGACGGCTACACCTTC. Translated: CSVDLQGKDGYTF.

The chain combines TRBV7-8 with TRBJ2-2; TRBD1 aligns across 7 bases. CDR1 is SGHVS and CDR2 is FQNEAQ in the germline V gene. Germline trimming cut 1 base from V and 2 bases from J; bases unmatched to any gene: 4. The CDR3 length is 16 residues. The CDR3, as DNA: TGTGCCAGCAGCTTAGTGGGGACAGATAACACCGGGGAGCTGTTTTTT. Encoded protein: CASSLVGTDNTGELFF.

This chain uses TRBV10-2 with TRBJ2-1, with 11 nucleotides matching TRBD2. Germline-derived CDR1 and CDR2 are WSHSY and SAAADI. The CDR3 contains 18 residues. Trimming cost V 8 bases and J 7 bases; bases outside gene matches: 19. In DNA form, the CDR3 reads TGCGCCAGCTGTGGACCCCGACTAGCGGGAAACCGACTAAATGAGCAGTTCTTC. It encodes CASCGPRLAGNRLNEQFF.

The chain carries TRBV7-3 and TRBJ1-6, with D tentatively TRBD1 (5 bases). Germline V CDR1 and CDR2: SGHTA, FQGTGA. The CDR3 spans 15 residues. Deletions cut 7 bases from V and 10 bases from J, with 20 bases between. CDR3 in DNA: TGTGCCAGCACCCTCTCCGGGGGGGTCTTCTCACCCCTCCACTTT. The encoded protein is CASTLSGGVFSPLHF.

This clonotype was seen just once. This rearrangement joins TRBV20-1 to TRBJ2-1, with unresolved D. The ends were cut back, 6 bases at V and 1 base at J, with 13 bases in the middle. CDR1 and CDR2 from the germline V gene are DFQATT and SNEGSKA (reference sequence). The CDR3 has 14 amino acids. CDR3 loop: CSARLRFSYNEQFF. The CDR3 nucleotides are TGCAGTGCCAGACTCAGGTTTTCCTACAATGAGCAGTTCTTC.

This clonotype occurred many times. The chain recombines TRBV4-2 with TRBJ2-1, with unresolved D. CDR1 is LGHNA, CDR2 YNFKEQ, per germline. There are 20 residues in the CDR3. V was clipped by 5 bases and J by 0 bases, with 26 bases between them. CDR3 loop: CASSRQRTAFTLPSYNEQFF. The CDR3 coding sequence is TGTGCCAGCAGCAGACAAAGAACGGCCTTTACCCTCCCCTCCTACAATGAGCAGTTCTTC.

CDR3 loop: CATSREGSGRMNEQYF. In DNA form, the CDR3 reads TGTGCCACCAGCAGAGAGGGGTCAGGGAGGATGAACGAGCAGTACTTC. The rearrangement uses TRBV15 and TRBJ2-7; TRBD2 is a possible D gene (6 bases). Trimming shortened V by 0 bases and J by 5 bases, and 17 bases separated the two germline ends. Germline CDR1 is LNHNV and CDR2 is YYDKDF (reference sequence). The CDR3 length is 16 residues.

This clonotype was seen more than once but under ten times. This chain uses TRBV6-5 with TRBJ1-2; D gene uncertain. V dropped 2 bases and J dropped 2 bases, with 15 bases sitting between them. Germline-derived CDR1 and CDR2 are MNHEY and SVGAGI. The CDR3 contains 16 residues. The CDR3 sequence: CASSYHDPNGNYGYTF. The CDR3, as DNA: TGTGCCAGCAGTTACCATGACCCAAACGGGAACTATGGCTACACCTTC.

This clonotype was counted a few times. This chain joins TRBV7-9 and TRBJ1-2; TRBD1 matches at 8 bases. Germline V gives CDR1 SEHNR, CDR2 FQNEAQ (reference sequence). Losses at the gene ends were 5 bases for V and 4 bases for J; bases not matched to a gene: 3. The CDR3 has 13 amino acids. CDR3 bases: TGTGCCAGCAGCCATGGGACAGGCTATGGCTACACCTTC. Translated, it gives CASSHGTGYGYTF.

CDR3 sequence reads: CASSIWTQEETQYF. CDR3 in DNA: TGTGCCAGCAGCATCTGGACACAAGAAGAGACCCAGTACTTC. This chain links TRBV7-2 with TRBJ2-5, with D possibly TRBD1 on 5 matching bases. V lost 5 bases and J lost 3, with 13 bases in between. The germline gives CDR1 SGHTA, CDR2 FQGNSA. The length of the CDR3 is 14 residues.

This clonotype was observed many times. This rearrangement joins TRBV5-1 to TRBJ1-1; TRBD1 matches at 8 bases. Per the germline V gene, CDR1 is SGHRS and CDR2 is YFSETQ. V shed 0 bases and J 6 bases; nucleotides not matched to a gene: 4. The CDR3 is 14 amino acids. The CDR3 DNA reads as TGCGCCAGCAGCTTGGGTGCAGGGGGCTCTGAAGCTTTCTTT. Its protein is CASSLGAGGSEAFF.

This clonotype was seen more than once but under ten times. This sequence joins TRBV27 and TRBJ2-5; 15 nucleotides align to TRBD2. V lost 5 bases, J lost 1 base, and 2 bases stayed unmatched. CDR3 length: 16 residues. CDR1 and CDR2 from the germline V gene are MNHEY and SMNVEV (reference sequence). DNA of the CDR3: TGTGCCAGCAGTCGGACTAGCGGGGGGGGCCAAGAGACCCAGTACTTC. It translates to CASSRTSGGGQETQYF.